These T cell receptor beta chains were read from a single sample in a study of cytomegalovirus exposure and HLA in healthy donors. This table comes from immunoSEQ multiplex PCR, and its TCRdb copy is limited to in-frame clones, with some not included. The sample yields over 150,000 clones, around 80% seen once. The sample consisted of PBMCs. These receptors were obtained from a girl aged 10 to 17 in good health and CMV-seropositive. Each CDR3 is given with its conserved first and last residue. Each record gives: CDR3 DNA, CDR3 protein, D gene, CDR3 length, clone size, J gene, V gene. The D gene is left open where the match is weak. The size field is filled for only some rows; it gives once, few, many or a size class.

TGTGCCAGCACGCGGCTAGCCAGCTACAATGAGCAGTTCTTC,CASTRLASYNEQFF,-,14,-,TRBJ2-1,TRBV6-5
TGTGCCAGCAGCCAAGCGTTAGATCAGCCCCAGCATTTT,CASSQALDQPQHF,-,13,few,TRBJ1-5,TRBV14
TGTGCCAGCAGCTTGACAGGGGATCAGCCCCAGCATTTT,CASSLTGDQPQHF,TRBD1,13,-,TRBJ1-5,TRBV7-2
TGCGCCAGCAGCCAAGATACTAGCACAGATACGCAGTATTTT,CASSQDTSTDTQYF,-,14,few,TRBJ2-3,TRBV4-1
TGTGCCAGCTGGGCGAGGGCCGCTCGCCACGAGCAGTACTTC,CASWARAARHEQYF,-,14,-,TRBJ2-7,TRBV6-5
TGTGCCAGCTCGACAGGAATAAGCTCCTACGAGCAGTACTTC,CASSTGISSYEQYF,-,14,-,TRBJ2-7,TRBV25-1
TGCGCCAGCAGCTCAGGGGCGGGCTATGGCTACACCTTC,CASSSGAGYGYTF,-,13,-,TRBJ1-2,TRBV5-1
TGTGCCACGGCACTAGCGGGGGGGAATGAGCAGTTCTTC,CATALAGGNEQFF,TRBD2,13,-,TRBJ2-1,TRBV7-3
TGTGCCTGGAGCTGGGGAGGGGAGACCCAGTACTTC,CAWSWGGETQYF,TRBD2,12,-,TRBJ2-5,TRBV30
TGTGCCAGCAGCCAAGACCCTAGCGGGAGGGCGGACACCGGGGAGCTGTTTTTT,CASSQDPSGRADTGELFF,TRBD2,18,-,TRBJ2-2,TRBV4-2
TGTGCCAGCTCACGGACAGACAACACTGAAGCTTTCTTT,CASSRTDNTEAFF,-,13,-,TRBJ1-1,TRBV18
TGTGCCAGCAGTTTCGGTGCGGGAGGCCGCACAGATACGCAGTATTTT,CASSFGAGGRTDTQYF,TRBD2,16,-,TRBJ2-3,TRBV28
TGTGCCAGCAGCACCGGGACAGGCTCCTACGAGCAGTACTTC,CASSTGTGSYEQYF,TRBD1,14,-,TRBJ2-7,TRBV7-9
TGTGCCAGCAGCCAAGCAGCGGGAGAGCCAGATACGCAGTATTTT,CASSQAAGEPDTQYF,TRBD2,15,-,TRBJ2-3,TRBV4-2
TGTGCCAGCAGCGCCAGACAGAACACTGAAGCTTTCTTT,CASSARQNTEAFF,-,13,-,TRBJ1-1,TRBV9
TGTGCCAGCAGACAGGGACAGGGCGGCTATGGCTACACCTTC,CASRQGQGGYGYTF,TRBD1,14,-,TRBJ1-2,TRBV2